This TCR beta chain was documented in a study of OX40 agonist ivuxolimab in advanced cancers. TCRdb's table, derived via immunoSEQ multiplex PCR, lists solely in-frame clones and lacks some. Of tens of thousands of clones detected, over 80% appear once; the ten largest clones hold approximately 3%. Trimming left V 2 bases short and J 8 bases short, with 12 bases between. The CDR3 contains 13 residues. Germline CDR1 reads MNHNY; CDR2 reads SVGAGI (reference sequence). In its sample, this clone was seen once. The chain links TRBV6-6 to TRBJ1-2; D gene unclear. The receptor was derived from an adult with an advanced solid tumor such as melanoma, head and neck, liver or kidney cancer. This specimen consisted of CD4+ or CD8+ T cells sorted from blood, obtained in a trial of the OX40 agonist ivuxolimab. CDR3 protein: CASSYEAREGYTF. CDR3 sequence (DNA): TGTGCCAGCAGTTACGAGGCGAGGGAAGGCTACACCTTC.